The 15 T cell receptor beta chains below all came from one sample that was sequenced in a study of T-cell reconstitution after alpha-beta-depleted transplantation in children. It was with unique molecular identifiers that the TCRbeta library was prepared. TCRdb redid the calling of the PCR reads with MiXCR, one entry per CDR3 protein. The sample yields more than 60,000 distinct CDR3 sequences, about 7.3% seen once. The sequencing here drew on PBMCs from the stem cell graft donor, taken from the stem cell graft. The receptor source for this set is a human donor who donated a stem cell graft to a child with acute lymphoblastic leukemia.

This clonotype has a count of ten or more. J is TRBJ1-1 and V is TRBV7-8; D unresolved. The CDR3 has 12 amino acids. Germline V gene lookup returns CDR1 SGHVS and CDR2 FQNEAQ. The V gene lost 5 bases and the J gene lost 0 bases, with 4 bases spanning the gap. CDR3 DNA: TGTGCCAGCAGCCATATGAACACTGAAGCTTTCTTT. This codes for CASSHMNTEAFF.

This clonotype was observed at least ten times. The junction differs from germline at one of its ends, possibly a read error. CDR3 sequence: CASTLEGTEAFF. CDR3 nucleotides: TGCGCCAGCACCTTGGAGGGCACTGAAGCTTTCTTT. This rearrangement joins TRBV5-1 to TRBJ1-1; D is unresolved. In germline, CDR1 is SGHRS, CDR2 YFSETQ. The CDR3 is 12 residues long.

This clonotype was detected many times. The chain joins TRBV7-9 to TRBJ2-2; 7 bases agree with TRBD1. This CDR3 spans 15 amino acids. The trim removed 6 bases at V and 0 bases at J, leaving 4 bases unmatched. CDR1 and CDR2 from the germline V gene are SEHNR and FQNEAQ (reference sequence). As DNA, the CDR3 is TGTGCCAGCAGGCCGGGGACAGCGAACACCGGGGAGCTGTTTTTT. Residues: CASRPGTANTGELFF.

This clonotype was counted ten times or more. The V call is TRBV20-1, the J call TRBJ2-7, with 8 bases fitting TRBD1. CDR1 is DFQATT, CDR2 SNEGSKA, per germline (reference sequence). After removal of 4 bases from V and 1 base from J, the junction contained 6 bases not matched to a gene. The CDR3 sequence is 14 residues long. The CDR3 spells CSATTGGDSYEQYF. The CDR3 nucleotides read TGCAGTGCTACTACAGGGGGAGATTCCTACGAGCAGTACTTC.

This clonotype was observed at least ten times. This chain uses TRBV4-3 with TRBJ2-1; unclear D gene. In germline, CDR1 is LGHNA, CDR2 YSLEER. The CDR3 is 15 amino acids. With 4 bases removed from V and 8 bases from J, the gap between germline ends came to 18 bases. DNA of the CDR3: TGCGCCAGCAGCCTTAGTTGGCACAGTGTGGATGAGCAGTTCTTC. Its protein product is CASSLSWHSVDEQFF.

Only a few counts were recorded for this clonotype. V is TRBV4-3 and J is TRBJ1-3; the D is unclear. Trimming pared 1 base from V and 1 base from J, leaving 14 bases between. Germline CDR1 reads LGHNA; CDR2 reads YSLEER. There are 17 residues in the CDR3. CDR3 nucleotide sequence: TGCGCCAGCAGCCAAGGTTCGTCCGGGCATTCTGGAAACACCATATATTTT. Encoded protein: CASSQGSSGHSGNTIYF.

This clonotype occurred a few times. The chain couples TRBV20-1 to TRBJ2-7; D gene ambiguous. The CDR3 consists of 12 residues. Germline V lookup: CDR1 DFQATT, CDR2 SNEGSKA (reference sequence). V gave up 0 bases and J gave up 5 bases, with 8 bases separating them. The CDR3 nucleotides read TGCAGTGCTAGAGATCAGTTTGACGAGCAGTACTTC. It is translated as CSARDQFDEQYF.

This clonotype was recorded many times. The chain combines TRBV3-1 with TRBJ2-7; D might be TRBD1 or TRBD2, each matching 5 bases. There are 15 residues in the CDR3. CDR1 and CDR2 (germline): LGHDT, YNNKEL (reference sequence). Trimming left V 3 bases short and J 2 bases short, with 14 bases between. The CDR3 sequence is CASSQDGGEPYEQYF. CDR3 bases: TGTGCCAGCAGCCAGGATGGGGGAGAGCCCTACGAGCAGTACTTC.

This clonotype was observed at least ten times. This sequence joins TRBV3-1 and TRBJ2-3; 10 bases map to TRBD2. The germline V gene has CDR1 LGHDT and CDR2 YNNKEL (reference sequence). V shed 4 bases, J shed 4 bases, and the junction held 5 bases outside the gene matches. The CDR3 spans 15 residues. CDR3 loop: CASSPRTSGSDTQYF. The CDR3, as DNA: TGTGCCAGCAGCCCTCGGACTAGCGGATCAGATACGCAGTATTTT.

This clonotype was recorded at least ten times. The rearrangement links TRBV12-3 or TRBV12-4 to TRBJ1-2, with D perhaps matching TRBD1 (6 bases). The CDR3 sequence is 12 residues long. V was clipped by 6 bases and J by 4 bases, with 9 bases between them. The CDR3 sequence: CASSLTGYGYTF. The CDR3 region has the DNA TGTGCCAGCAGCCTGACAGGCTATGGCTACACCTTC.

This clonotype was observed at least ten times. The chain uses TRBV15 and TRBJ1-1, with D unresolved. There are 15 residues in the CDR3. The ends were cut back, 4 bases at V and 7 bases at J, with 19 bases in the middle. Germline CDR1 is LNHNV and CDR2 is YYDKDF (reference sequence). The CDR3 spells CATSISRAAGLEAFF. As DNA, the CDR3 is TGTGCCACCAGCATAAGCCGAGCCGCGGGCCTTGAAGCTTTCTTT. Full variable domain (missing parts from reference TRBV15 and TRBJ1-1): DAMVIQNPRYQVTQFGKPVTLSCSQTLNHNVMYWYQQKSSQAPKLLFHYYDKDFNNEADTPDNFQSRRPNTSFCFLDIRSPGLGDTAMYLCATSISRAAGLEAFFGQGTRLTVV.

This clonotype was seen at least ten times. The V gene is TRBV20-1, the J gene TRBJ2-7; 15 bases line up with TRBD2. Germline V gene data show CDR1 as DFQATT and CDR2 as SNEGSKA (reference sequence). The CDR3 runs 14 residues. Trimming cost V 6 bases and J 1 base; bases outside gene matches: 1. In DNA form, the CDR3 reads TGCAGTGCCGGACTAGCGGGGGGGTCCTACGAGCAGTACTTC. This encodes CSAGLAGGSYEQYF.

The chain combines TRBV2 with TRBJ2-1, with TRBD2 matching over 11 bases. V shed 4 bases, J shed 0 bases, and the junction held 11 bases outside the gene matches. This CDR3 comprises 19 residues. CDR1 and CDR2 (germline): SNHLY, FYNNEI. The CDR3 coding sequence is TGTGCCAGCAGTGTAGCGCTAGCGGGAGGTCTATACTCCTACAATGAGCAGTTCTTC. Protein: CASSVALAGGLYSYNEQFF.

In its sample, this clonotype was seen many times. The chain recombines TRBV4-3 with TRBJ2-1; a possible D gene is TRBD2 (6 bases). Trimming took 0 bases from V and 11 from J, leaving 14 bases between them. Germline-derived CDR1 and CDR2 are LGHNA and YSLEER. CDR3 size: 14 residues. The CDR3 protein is CASSQDLAGGKQFF. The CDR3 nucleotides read TGCGCCAGCAGCCAAGATTTAGCCGGGGGTAAGCAGTTCTTC.

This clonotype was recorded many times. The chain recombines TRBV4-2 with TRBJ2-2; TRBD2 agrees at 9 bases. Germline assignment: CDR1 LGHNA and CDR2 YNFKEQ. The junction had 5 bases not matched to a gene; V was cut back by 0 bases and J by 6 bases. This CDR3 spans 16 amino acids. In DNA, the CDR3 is TGTGCCAGCAGCCAAGATGCAGCGGGGGGACCCGGGGAGCTGTTTTTT. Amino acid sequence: CASSQDAAGGPGELFF.